These T cell receptor beta chains were read from a single sample in a study of OX40 agonist ivuxolimab in advanced cancers. The method was immunoSEQ multiplex PCR; TCRdb's version includes in-frame clones alone and lacks a portion of them. The sample records over 50,000 clones, more than 70% being singletons. Sequenced material: CD4+ or CD8+ T cells sorted from blood, taken in a trial of the OX40 agonist ivuxolimab. The source is an adult with an advanced solid tumor such as melanoma, head and neck, liver or kidney cancer. The CDR3 runs from the conserved cysteine through the conserved F or W. The order of the fields is D gene, J gene, CDR3 length, V gene, clone size, CDR3 protein, CDR3 DNA. D genes are given only for firm matches. Size tells how often a clone was seen (once, few, many) or the class of an expanded clone, and some rows leave it out.

d_call: -; j_call: TRBJ2-3; cdr3_length: 16; v_call: TRBV9; clone_size: -; cdr3_aa: CASSVGRLTSTDTQYF; cdr3_nt: TGTGCCAGCAGCGTAGGGCGGCTAACTAGCACAGATACGCAGTATTTT
d_call: -; j_call: TRBJ2-7; cdr3_length: 14; v_call: TRBV18; clone_size: few; cdr3_aa: CASSPQRVSYEQYF; cdr3_nt: TGTGCCAGCTCACCACAACGGGTCTCCTACGAGCAGTACTTC
d_call: TRBD2; j_call: TRBJ2-5; cdr3_length: 19; v_call: TRBV28; clone_size: -; cdr3_aa: CASSFQPIFAGVQRETQYF; cdr3_nt: TGTGCCAGCAGTTTTCAGCCCATCTTTGCGGGAGTACAGAGAGAGACCCAGTACTTC
d_call: -; j_call: TRBJ2-3; cdr3_length: 13; v_call: TRBV6-1; clone_size: once; cdr3_aa: CASSVRETDTQYF; cdr3_nt: TGTGCCAGCAGTGTCAGGGAAACAGATACGCAGTATTTT
d_call: -; j_call: TRBJ1-4; cdr3_length: 15; v_call: TRBV19; clone_size: -; cdr3_aa: CASSMRHTTNEKLFF; cdr3_nt: TGTGCCAGTAGTATGAGACACACAACTAATGAAAAACTGTTTTTT
d_call: -; j_call: TRBJ1-5; cdr3_length: 15; v_call: TRBV7-8; clone_size: -; cdr3_aa: CASSLAEGRNQPQHF; cdr3_nt: TGTGCCAGCAGCTTAGCGGAGGGGAGAAATCAGCCCCAGCATTTT
d_call: TRBD1; j_call: TRBJ1-4; cdr3_length: 16; v_call: TRBV4-3; clone_size: -; cdr3_aa: CASSRGQGAANEKLFF; cdr3_nt: TGCGCCAGCAGCCGGGGACAGGGGGCGGCTAATGAAAAACTGTTTTTT
d_call: -; j_call: TRBJ2-1; cdr3_length: 12; v_call: TRBV5-4; clone_size: -; cdr3_aa: CASSLDWYGWFF; cdr3_nt: TGTGCCAGCAGCTTGGATTGGTACGGATGGTTCTTC
d_call: -; j_call: TRBJ2-3; cdr3_length: 15; v_call: TRBV29-1; clone_size: -; cdr3_aa: CSVDPRPRSTDTQYF; cdr3_nt: TGCAGCGTTGACCCCAGGCCTCGCTCCACAGATACGCAGTATTTT
d_call: -; j_call: TRBJ1-4; cdr3_length: 13; v_call: TRBV9; clone_size: -; cdr3_aa: CASSVGRGEKLFF; cdr3_nt: TGTGCCAGCAGCGTAGGGCGGGGGGAAAAACTGTTTTTT
d_call: TRBD2; j_call: TRBJ2-1; cdr3_length: 15; v_call: TRBV9; clone_size: once; cdr3_aa: CASSASGRPGNEQFF; cdr3_nt: TGTGCCAGCAGCGCTAGCGGGAGGCCCGGCAATGAGCAGTTCTTC
d_call: -; j_call: TRBJ2-3; cdr3_length: 15; v_call: TRBV19; clone_size: -; cdr3_aa: CASRVRDSGIDTQYF; cdr3_nt: TGTGCCAGTAGGGTCCGGGACTCAGGGATAGATACGCAGTATTTT
d_call: TRBD2; j_call: TRBJ2-2; cdr3_length: 16; v_call: TRBV7-2; clone_size: -; cdr3_aa: CASSLESGRRTGELFF; cdr3_nt: TGTGCCAGCAGCTTAGAAAGCGGGAGACGCACCGGGGAGCTGTTTTTT
d_call: TRBD1; j_call: TRBJ1-1; cdr3_length: 16; v_call: TRBV7-9; clone_size: -; cdr3_aa: CASSSLGRGQGTEAFF; cdr3_nt: TGTGCCAGCAGCTCTCTCGGCAGGGGGCAAGGGACTGAAGCTTTCTTT
d_call: -; j_call: TRBJ2-5; cdr3_length: 14; v_call: TRBV27; clone_size: -; cdr3_aa: CASSFDRYQETQYF; cdr3_nt: TGTGCCAGCAGTTTTGACAGGTACCAAGAGACCCAGTACTTC
d_call: -; j_call: TRBJ2-7; cdr3_length: 15; v_call: TRBV5-5; clone_size: -; cdr3_aa: CASSLAGVEWDEQYF; cdr3_nt: TGTGCCAGCAGCTTGGCCGGGGTAGAGTGGGACGAGCAGTACTTC
d_call: -; j_call: TRBJ2-7; cdr3_length: 13; v_call: TRBV7-8; clone_size: -; cdr3_aa: CASSLRTTYEQYF; cdr3_nt: TGTGCCAGCAGCTTAAGAACAACTTACGAGCAGTACTTC
d_call: -; j_call: TRBJ1-2; cdr3_length: 15; v_call: TRBV5-1; clone_size: -; cdr3_aa: CASSITDRPNYGYTF; cdr3_nt: TGCGCCAGCAGCATAACAGACAGGCCGAACTATGGCTACACCTTC
d_call: TRBD1; j_call: TRBJ2-7; cdr3_length: 16; v_call: TRBV5-6; clone_size: -; cdr3_aa: CASSPGQGLDSYEQYF; cdr3_nt: TGTGCCAGCAGCCCCGGACAGGGCCTGGACTCCTACGAGCAGTACTTC
d_call: -; j_call: TRBJ1-3; cdr3_length: 16; v_call: TRBV19; clone_size: -; cdr3_aa: CASTSGRGDSGNTIYF; cdr3_nt: TGTGCCAGTACCTCGGGCAGGGGCGACTCTGGAAACACCATATATTTT
d_call: -; j_call: TRBJ2-7; cdr3_length: 15; v_call: TRBV10-2; clone_size: -; cdr3_aa: CASSGEQGALYEQYF; cdr3_nt: TGCGCCAGCAGCGGGGAGCAGGGAGCGCTCTACGAGCAGTACTTC
d_call: -; j_call: TRBJ1-2; cdr3_length: 13; v_call: TRBV5-1; clone_size: few; cdr3_aa: CASGETGNYGYTF; cdr3_nt: TGCGCCAGCGGGGAAACAGGGAACTATGGCTACACCTTC
d_call: -; j_call: TRBJ2-3; cdr3_length: 12; v_call: TRBV7-2; clone_size: -; cdr3_aa: CASSWVGDTQYF; cdr3_nt: TGTGCCAGCAGCTGGGTAGGGGATACGCAGTATTTT
d_call: -; j_call: TRBJ2-1; cdr3_length: 15; v_call: TRBV11-3; clone_size: -; cdr3_aa: CASSLEAQNYNEQFF; cdr3_nt: TGTGCCAGCAGCTTAGAGGCTCAGAACTACAATGAGCAGTTCTTC
d_call: TRBD2; j_call: TRBJ2-5; cdr3_length: 16; v_call: TRBV6-1; clone_size: -; cdr3_aa: CASSEVVAGTEETQYF; cdr3_nt: TGTGCCAGCAGTGAAGTGGTAGCGGGCACCGAGGAGACCCAGTACTTC